One T cell receptor beta chain is described in this entry. Its antigen is still unknown. Base qualities were left out, and no much larger clone turns up one base away. These data belong to a study of cytomegalovirus exposure and HLA in healthy donors (dated 2017 in TCRdb). In the study overall: In an earlier analysis of 587 of the donors, 250 to 350 Gb of sequence data and 90 million to 120 million unique TCR beta sequences from about 190 million T cells were reported. An earlier analysis of several hundred of the donors applied high-throughput TCR beta sequencing to assess whether each TCR beta V gene segment acted as functional or pseudogenic. High-throughput TCR immunosequencing, statistical association of individual TCRs with disease status, and machine learning were combined to predict cytomegalovirus infection status. Besides the first cohort of 550 to 750 subjects, a separate validation cohort made up of over 100 different subjects was used. All discovery cohort repertoires had been generated on a single sequencing platform. Rather than drawing on any new phenotypic data, the later analysis identified candidate immune exposures from TCR beta sequences and the way those sequences occurred across donors. Approximately 300 gigabases of sequencing data and 70 million to 100 million unique TCR sequences were included in an early release covering about 700 HLA-typed donors. A later genetic analysis took genome-wide SNP genotypes for 398 of the 666 donors and used that subset as a discovery cohort. Alongside the repertoire data, information on donor age, sex, ethnicity and CMV serostatus was compiled. Because of strong linkage in the cohort, roughly five DR-DQ haplotypes were treated as single units for association and clustering. The number of donors typed differed by locus, with roughly 629-640 for A, B, C, DRB1 and DQB1, roughly 520 for DQA1, approximately 570 for DPA1, and roughly 450 for DPB1. Across 398 genotyped donors of the cohort, an average of about 220,000 unique TCR beta nucleotide sequences per donor were sequenced, and approximately 19% of those sequences were non-productive. Among the roughly 400 genotyped donors, around 81% belonged to the genetic ancestry cluster associated with self-reported Caucasian donors. The T cell repertoires of several hundred subjects were profiled by immunosequencing and related to cytomegalovirus serostatus. HLA typing included class I and class II loci at four-digit resolution. The aim of the study was to test whether cataloging public T cell receptors could identify signatures of past pathogen exposure. To study patterns of TCR occurrence, a later analysis re-analyzed previously published TCR beta repertoires from 666 donors and added high-resolution HLA genotyping. Broader findings and caveats from the paper: A later analysis found that most CMV-associated TCR beta chains appeared HLA-restricted, with HLA associations seemingly driven largely by CMV exposure. An earlier analysis of approximately 540 of the donors showed that most TCR beta V segments appeared in productive rearrangements either about 87% or about 30% of the time, which broadly matched IMGT annotations. Presence/absence analyses assumed roughly uniform sequencing depth across donors, an assumption that may not hold. While some public TCRs were present in many individuals, most TCR sequences turned up only very rarely across donors. The 87-base-pair reads could not distinguish some IMGT-functional V segments, including TRBV6-2 and TRBV6-3, so those segments were excluded. Because counts were too low, roughly 18 rarely observed V segments, including chromosome 9 orphons, were left out of the earlier analysis of approximately 500 of the donors. It was suggested by the authors that the approach could potentially be generalized to other disease states and immunological phenotypes. The sequencing pipeline was judged likely to have produced a cluster of highly shared sequence variants as a technical artifact. Correlated functional status among segregating V segments might reflect linkage disequilibrium, but an unknown experimental factor could not be ruled out. In a later analysis, TCR association rates were found to vary across HLA loci, with the most associated TCRs seen for DRB1 alleles and the fewest for HLA-C alleles. An association between a missense DCLRE1C variant and V-gene and J-gene trimming of TCR beta chains was found in a later genetic analysis and replicated in an independent cohort. In the study, about 150 TCR beta chains were listed as associated with cytomegalovirus. A later analysis reported that several top co-occurrence clusters appeared linked to parvovirus B19, influenza, CMV and Epstein-Barr virus. This cohort had only TCR beta chains sequenced, and the lack of alpha or paired-chain data limited which features could be detected. The only immune exposure information available for the cohort was CMV serostatus. When HLA alleles, especially DR and DQ, strongly co-occurred, attributing TCR associations to individual alleles was difficult. Three of the identified cytomegalovirus-associated TCR beta chains were confirmed in vitro to be specific for cytomegalovirus antigens. Specific HLA alleles were associated with 15,000 to 20,000 TCR beta sequences at a false discovery rate of 0.05 in a later analysis. A further reported finding was that TCR beta sequences accurately predicted the HLA-A and HLA-B alleles for most subjects in the first cohort. HLA typing was unavailable for some donors at each locus, so association tests used only the typed subset. A later analysis found that HLA-associated TCR beta chains were more clonally expanded and had lower generation probabilities than equally common non-associated chains. The classifier was reported to diagnose cytomegalovirus status with high specificity and sensitivity in both the original and validation cohorts. Compared with the approximately 670-donor mean, donors in an Asian-associated ancestry cluster had fewer N-insertions in productive TCRs, according to a later genetic analysis.

Library generation was performed with the immunoSEQ multiplex PCR assay. The multiplex PCR relied on a mix of 60 forward primers for TCR Vbeta segments and 13 reverse primers for TCR Jbeta segments. The CDR3 region of rearranged TCR beta genes was amplified from genomic DNA by a multiplex PCR assay. The amplified TCR beta libraries were sequenced on the Illumina HiSeq System as 87-base-pair reads. Per the original workflow: In a later analysis, tens of millions of unique TCR beta chains were counted across the roughly 610 repertoires, and some 10 million of these chains were shared by at least two donors. Raw reads were error-corrected and collapsed into unique sequences by a nearest-neighbor algorithm in which closely related sequences were merged to remove PCR and sequencing errors. Alignment of CDR3 sequences to IMGT reference sequences was used to assign V, D and J gene segments. For a sequence to be retained, a match of at least six nucleotides was required to both a V gene segment and a J gene segment. A rearrangement counted as productive if the CDR3 had no stop codons and remained in frame with V and J, and every other rearrangement counted as non-productive. Following IMGT convention, CDR3 was defined as the stretch from the second conserved V-encoded cysteine to the conserved J-encoded phenylalanine. Sequences without an unambiguous match to a single V gene segment were excluded from the earlier analysis of over 500 of the donors. An earlier analysis of approximately 590 of the donors classified V segments as functional when productive rearrangements were above 56.7% and as segregating when the standard deviation between donors was above 5%. To diagnose cytomegalovirus status from the catalog of TCR beta chain sequences, a statistical classification framework was built. In a later analysis, TCR nucleotide sequences were compared against IMGT/GENE-DB human TR gene sequences so that V and J genes could be assigned. The TCRdist pipeline was used in a later analysis to assign CDR3 sequences and most-parsimonious VDJ recombination scenarios. In a later analysis, each TCR beta chain was defined by its CDR3 amino acid sequence together with its V-gene family, and reads without a unique V-gene family were excluded. As a way to deal with suspected cross-contamination and a sequencing artifact, a later analysis dropped under 600 nucleotide sequences that were highly shared and had low generation probability. A later analysis calculated a clonal expansion index for each public chain from normalized within-repertoire ranks of inferred template counts. In a later analysis, generation probabilities were computed using a VDJ recombination model fitted to out-of-frame rearrangements, and the results were checked against IGoR. In a later analysis, TCR-TCR, TCR-HLA and TCR-CMV co-occurrence was scored with hypergeometric tests, and a repertoire-size bias correction was applied to TCR pairs. False discovery rates were estimated in a later analysis by permuting HLA or CMV assignments 20 times. In a later analysis, co-occurring TCRs were grouped using DBSCAN, with TCRdist sequence similarity added in when clustering inside HLA-allele-positive subsets. Repertoires with fewer than 30,000 or more than 120,000 public chains, plus five repertoires with anomalous nucleotide sharing, were excluded from co-occurrence clustering. What TCRdb holds here is the immuneACCESS table cut down to in-frame rearrangements. Part of the clones is not present; checked against another copy, under half of the missing clones reflect an unresolved V gene, and the others are unexplained. The DNA was the basis for D and trimming; V, J and clone size are from that table. Counted in this sample were around 83,000 clones; around 80% of them appeared once. Of the sample, about 4.2% is held by the ten largest clones.

The germline V gene provides CDR1 KGHSH and CDR2 LQKENI. The V end gives up 1 base and the J end 3 bases, leaving 7 bases in the junction not matched to a gene. From cysteine to phenylalanine, the CDR3 is 17 amino acids long. The retained sequence is limited to the CDR3, 51 bases, with the frame set at the first base. The cohort consisted of approximately 690 healthy bone marrow donors. At the time of sampling, all cohort members were nominally healthy, though unrecorded immune exposures were likely present. The donor was CMV seropositive and was included in the group of some 290 seropositive cohort members. Every donor gave a peripheral blood sample, and the peripheral blood mononuclear cells from that sample were used for TCR beta sequencing. Genomic DNA was extracted from the blood cell samples with the Qiagen DNeasy Blood Extraction Kit.

Sample: PBMCs. This clonotype was obtained from a male donor in good health and CMV-seropositive. This sequence uses TRBV18 and TRBJ2-3, and 10 bases in between align with TRBD2. The DNA is TGTGCCAGCTCACCACGTCCTAGCGGGAGCTCAACAGATACGCAGTATTTT. It specifies CASSPRPSGSSTDTQYF.